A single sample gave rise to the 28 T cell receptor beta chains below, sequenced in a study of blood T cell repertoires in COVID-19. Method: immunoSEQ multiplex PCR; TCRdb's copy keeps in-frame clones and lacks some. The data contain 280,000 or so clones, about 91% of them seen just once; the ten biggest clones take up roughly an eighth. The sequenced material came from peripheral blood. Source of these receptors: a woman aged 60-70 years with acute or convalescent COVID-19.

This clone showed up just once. The CDR3 coding sequence is TGCAGTGCAAGTAGACAGGGGATGGATTCACCCCTCCACTTT. This sequence encodes CSASRQGMDSPLHF. V and J are TRBV20-1 and TRBJ1-6; TRBD1 matches 8 bases. The CDR3 extends over 14 amino acids. Germline lookup yields CDR1 DFQATT and CDR2 SNEGSKA (reference sequence). V lost 6 bases to trimming and J lost 8 bases; unmatched junction nucleotides: 9.

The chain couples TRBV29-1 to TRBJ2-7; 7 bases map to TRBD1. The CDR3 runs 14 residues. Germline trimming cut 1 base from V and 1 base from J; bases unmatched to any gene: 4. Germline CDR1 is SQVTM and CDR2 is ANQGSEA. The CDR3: CSVEGHRGSYEQYF. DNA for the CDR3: TGCAGCGTTGAAGGCCACAGGGGATCCTACGAGCAGTACTTC.

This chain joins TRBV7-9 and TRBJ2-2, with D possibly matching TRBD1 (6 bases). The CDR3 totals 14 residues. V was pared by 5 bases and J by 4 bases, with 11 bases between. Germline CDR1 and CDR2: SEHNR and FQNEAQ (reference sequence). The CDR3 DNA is TGTGCCAGCAGCCCCAGACAGGTCACCGGGGAGCTGTTTTTT. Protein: CASSPRQVTGELFF.

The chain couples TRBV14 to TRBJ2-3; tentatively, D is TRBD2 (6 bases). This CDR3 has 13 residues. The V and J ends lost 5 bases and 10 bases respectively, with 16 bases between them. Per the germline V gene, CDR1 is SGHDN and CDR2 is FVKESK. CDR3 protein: CASSLGTFRAQYF. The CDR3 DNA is TGTGCCAGCAGCTTGGGGACTTTCCGAGCGCAGTATTTT. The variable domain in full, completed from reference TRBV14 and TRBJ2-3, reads EAGVTQFPSHSVIEKGQTVTLRCDPISGHDNLYWYRRVMGKEIKFLLHFVKESKQDESGMPNNRFLAERTGGTYSTLKVQPAELEDSGVYFCASSLGTFRAQYFGPGTRLTVL.

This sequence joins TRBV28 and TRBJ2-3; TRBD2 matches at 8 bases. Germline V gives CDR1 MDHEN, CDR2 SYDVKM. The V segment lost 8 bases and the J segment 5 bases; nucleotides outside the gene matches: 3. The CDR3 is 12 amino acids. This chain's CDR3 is CASGTRRDTQYF. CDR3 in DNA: TGTGCCAGCGGGACTAGAAGAGATACGCAGTATTTT.

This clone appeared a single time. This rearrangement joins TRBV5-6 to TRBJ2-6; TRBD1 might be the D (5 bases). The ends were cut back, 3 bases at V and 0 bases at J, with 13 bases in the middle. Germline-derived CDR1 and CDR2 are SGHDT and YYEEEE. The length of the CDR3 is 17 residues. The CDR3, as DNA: TGTGCCAGCAGCTCTGGACACGGCAGCTCTGGGGCCAACGTCCTGACTTTC. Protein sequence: CASSSGHGSSGANVLTF.

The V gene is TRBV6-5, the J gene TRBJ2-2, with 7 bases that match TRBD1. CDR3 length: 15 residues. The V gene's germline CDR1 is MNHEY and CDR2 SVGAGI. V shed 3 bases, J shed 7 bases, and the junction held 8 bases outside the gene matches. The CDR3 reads CASSYGDQGVGELFF. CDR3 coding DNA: TGTGCCAGCAGTTATGGTGACCAGGGGGTCGGGGAGCTGTTTTTT.

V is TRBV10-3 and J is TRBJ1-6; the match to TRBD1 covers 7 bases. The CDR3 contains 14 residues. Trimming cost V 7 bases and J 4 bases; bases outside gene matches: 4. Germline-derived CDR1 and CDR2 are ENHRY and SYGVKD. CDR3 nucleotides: TGTGCCATCACTCCGGACAGGTATAATTCACCCCTCCACTTT. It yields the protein CAITPDRYNSPLHF.

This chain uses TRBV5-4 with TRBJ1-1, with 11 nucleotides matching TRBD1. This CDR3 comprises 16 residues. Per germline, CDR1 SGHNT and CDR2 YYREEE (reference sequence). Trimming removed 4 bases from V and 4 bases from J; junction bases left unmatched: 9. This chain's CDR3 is CASSPGQGARSTEAFF. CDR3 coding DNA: TGTGCCAGCAGCCCTGGACAGGGGGCGCGGAGCACTGAAGCTTTCTTT.

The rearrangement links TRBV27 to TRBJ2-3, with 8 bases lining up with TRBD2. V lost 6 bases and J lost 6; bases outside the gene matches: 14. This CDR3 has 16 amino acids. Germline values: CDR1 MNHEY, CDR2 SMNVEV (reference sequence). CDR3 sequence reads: CASSLSPGLGTDTQYF. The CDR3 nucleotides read TGTGCCAGCAGCCTCTCTCCGGGACTAGGGACGGATACGCAGTATTTT.

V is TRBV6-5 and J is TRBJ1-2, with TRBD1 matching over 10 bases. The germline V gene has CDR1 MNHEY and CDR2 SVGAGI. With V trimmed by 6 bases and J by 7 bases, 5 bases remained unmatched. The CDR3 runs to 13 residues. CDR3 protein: CASRTGGYFGYTF. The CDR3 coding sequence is TGTGCCAGCAGGACAGGGGGCTATTTTGGCTACACCTTC.

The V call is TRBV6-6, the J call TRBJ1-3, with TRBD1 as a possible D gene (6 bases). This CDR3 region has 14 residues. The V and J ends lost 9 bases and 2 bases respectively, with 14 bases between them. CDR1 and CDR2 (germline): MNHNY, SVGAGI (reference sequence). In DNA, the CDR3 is TGTGCCAGTGACACAGGGAATGCTGGAAACACCATATATTTT. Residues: CASDTGNAGNTIYF.

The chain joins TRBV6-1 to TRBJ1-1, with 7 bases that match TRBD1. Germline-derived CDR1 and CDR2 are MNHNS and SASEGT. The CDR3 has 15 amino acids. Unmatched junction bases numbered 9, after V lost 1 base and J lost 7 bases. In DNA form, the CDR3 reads TGTGCCAGCAGTGAAGGAGGGGGCCAGGGGAGTGAAGCTTTCTTT. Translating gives CASSEGGGQGSEAFF.

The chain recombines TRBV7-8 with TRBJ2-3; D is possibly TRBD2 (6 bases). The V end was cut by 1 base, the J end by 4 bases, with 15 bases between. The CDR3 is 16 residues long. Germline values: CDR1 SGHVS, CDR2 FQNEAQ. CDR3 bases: TGTGCCAGCAGCTTAGGTGGGGGAGGCCGGCCAGATACGCAGTATTTT. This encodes CASSLGGGGRPDTQYF.

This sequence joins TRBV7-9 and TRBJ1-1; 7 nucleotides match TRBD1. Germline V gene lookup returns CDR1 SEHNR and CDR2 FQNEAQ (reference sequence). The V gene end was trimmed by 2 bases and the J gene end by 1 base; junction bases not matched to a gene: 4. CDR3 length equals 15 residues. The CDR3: CASSLPRQGNTEAFF. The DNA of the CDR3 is TGTGCCAGCAGCTTACCCCGACAGGGGAACACTGAAGCTTTCTTT.

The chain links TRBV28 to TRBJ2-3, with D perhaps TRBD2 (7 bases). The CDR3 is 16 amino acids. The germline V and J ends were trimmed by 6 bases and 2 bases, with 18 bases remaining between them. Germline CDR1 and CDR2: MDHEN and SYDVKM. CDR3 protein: CASSLPGGRVTDTQYF. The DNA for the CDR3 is TGTGCCAGCAGCTTACCCGGGGGGCGGGTCACAGATACGCAGTATTTT.

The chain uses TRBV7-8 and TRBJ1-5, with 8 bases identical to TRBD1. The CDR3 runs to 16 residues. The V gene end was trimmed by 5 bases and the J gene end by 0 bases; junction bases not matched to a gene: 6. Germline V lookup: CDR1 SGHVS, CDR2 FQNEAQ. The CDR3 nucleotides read TGTGCCAGCAGCCTACAAGGGACAGGTAGCAATCAGCCCCAGCATTTT. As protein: CASSLQGTGSNQPQHF.

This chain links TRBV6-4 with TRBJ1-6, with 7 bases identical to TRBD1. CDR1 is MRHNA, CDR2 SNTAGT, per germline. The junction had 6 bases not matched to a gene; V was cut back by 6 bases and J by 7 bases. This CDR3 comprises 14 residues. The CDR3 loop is CASRETGTNSPLHF. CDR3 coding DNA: TGTGCCAGCAGGGAGACAGGGACAAATTCACCCCTCCACTTT.

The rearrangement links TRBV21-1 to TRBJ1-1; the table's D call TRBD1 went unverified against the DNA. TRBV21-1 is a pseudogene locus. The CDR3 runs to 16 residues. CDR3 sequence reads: CASSNLGQGMGAEAFF. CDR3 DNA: TGTGCCAGCAGCAACTTGGGACAGGGTATGGGGGCTGAAGCTTTCTTT.

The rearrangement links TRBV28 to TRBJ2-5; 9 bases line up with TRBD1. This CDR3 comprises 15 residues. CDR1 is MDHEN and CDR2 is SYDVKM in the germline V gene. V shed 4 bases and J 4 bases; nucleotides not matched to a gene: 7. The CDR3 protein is CASSSPGQGAETQYF. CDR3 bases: TGTGCCAGCAGTTCTCCGGGACAGGGTGCAGAGACCCAGTACTTC.

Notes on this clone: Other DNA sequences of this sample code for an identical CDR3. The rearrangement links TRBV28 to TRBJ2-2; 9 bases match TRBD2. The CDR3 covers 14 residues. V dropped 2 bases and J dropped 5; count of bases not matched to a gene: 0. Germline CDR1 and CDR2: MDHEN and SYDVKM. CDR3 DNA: TGTGCCAGCAGTTTAGCGGGGGGGACCGGGGAGCTGTTTTTT. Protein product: CASSLAGGTGELFF.

The CDR3 sequence: CASSHFEVSNTIYF. Written as DNA, the CDR3 is TGTGCCAGCAGCCACTTCGAGGTGTCAAACACCATATATTTT. The V call is TRBV3-1 (or the pseudogene TRBV3-2), the J call TRBJ1-3; D is unresolved. The CDR3 spans 14 residues. The V end was cut by 3 bases, the J end by 6 bases, with 12 bases between. Germline V CDR1 and CDR2: LGHDT, YNNKEL (reference sequence).

DNA of the CDR3: TGTGCCAGCCGCAGGATCTATGGCTACACCTTC. This gives the protein CASRRIYGYTF. The chain couples TRBV7-2 to TRBJ1-2, with no clear D. Germline V gene data show CDR1 as SGHTA and CDR2 as FQGNSA. This CDR3 contains 11 residues. V dropped 8 bases and J dropped 4 bases, with 8 bases sitting between them. Supplemented by reference TRBV7-2 and TRBJ1-2, the full variable domain reads GAGVSQSPSNKVTEKGKDVELRCDPISGHTALYWYRQSLGQGLEFLIYFQGNSAPDKSGLPSDRFSAERTGGSVSTLTIQRTQQEDSAVYLCASRRIYGYTFGSGTRLTVV.

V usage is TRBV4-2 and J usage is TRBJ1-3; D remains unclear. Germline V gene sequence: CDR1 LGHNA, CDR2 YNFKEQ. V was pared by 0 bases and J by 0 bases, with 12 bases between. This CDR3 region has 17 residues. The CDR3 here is CASSQDSPGLSGNTIYF. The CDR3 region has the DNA TGTGCCAGCAGCCAAGATTCCCCAGGCCTCTCTGGAAACACCATATATTTT.

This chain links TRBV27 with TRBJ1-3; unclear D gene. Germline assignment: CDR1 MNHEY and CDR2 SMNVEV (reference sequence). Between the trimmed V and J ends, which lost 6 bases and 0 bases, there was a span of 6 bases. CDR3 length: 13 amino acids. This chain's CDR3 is CASRMSSGNTIYF. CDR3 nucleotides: TGTGCCAGCAGAATGAGCTCTGGAAACACCATATATTTT.

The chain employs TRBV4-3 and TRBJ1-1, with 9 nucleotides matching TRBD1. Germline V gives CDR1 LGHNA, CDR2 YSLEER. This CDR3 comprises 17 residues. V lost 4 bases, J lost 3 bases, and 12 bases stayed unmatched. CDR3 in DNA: TGCGCCAGCAGCCCACCCCGGGACAGGGATGCAGACACTGAAGCTTTCTTT. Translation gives CASSPPRDRDADTEAFF.

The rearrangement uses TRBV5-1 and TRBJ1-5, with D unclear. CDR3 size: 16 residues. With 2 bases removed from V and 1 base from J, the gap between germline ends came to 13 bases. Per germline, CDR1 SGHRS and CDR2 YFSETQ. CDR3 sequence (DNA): TGCGCCAGCAGCTTAGGCCGGAGATTAAGCAATCAGCCCCAGCATTTT. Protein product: CASSLGRRLSNQPQHF.

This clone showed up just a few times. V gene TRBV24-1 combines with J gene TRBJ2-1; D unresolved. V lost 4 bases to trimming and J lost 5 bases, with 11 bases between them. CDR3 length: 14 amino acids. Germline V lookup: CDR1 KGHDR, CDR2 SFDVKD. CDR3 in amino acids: CATSDERRNNEQFF. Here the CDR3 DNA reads TGTGCCACCAGTGACGAGAGGCGGAACAATGAGCAGTTCTTC.